This entry lists 32 T cell receptor beta chains sequenced from one sample in a study of cytomegalovirus exposure and HLA in healthy donors. The PCR employed 60 Vbeta primers together with 13 Jbeta primers. The data were produced by immunoSEQ multiplex PCR, yet TCRdb's version contains in-frame clones alone and is incomplete. The data show about 120,000 clones, with approximately 71% seen just once and more than 2.5% held by the top ten. The source material was PBMCs. The source of these receptors is a woman aged 45 to 65 in good health and CMV-seronegative.

This clone was seen a few times. The V call is TRBV18, the J call TRBJ2-1; TRBD1 agrees at 7 bases. This CDR3 is 14 amino acids long. J was trimmed by 0 bases and V by 8 bases; bases with no gene match: 4. Germline assignment: CDR1 KGHSH and CDR2 LQKENI. The CDR3 region is CASRGQSSYNEQFF. CDR3 coding DNA: TGTGCCAGCAGGGGACAGAGCTCCTACAATGAGCAGTTCTTC.

The CDR3 here is CASSLRDEQYF. The DNA of the CDR3 is TGTGCCAGCAGTTTAAGAGACGAGCAGTACTTC. The rearrangement links TRBV28 to TRBJ2-7; the D is unclear. Trimming took 2 bases from V and 5 from J, leaving 4 bases between them. CDR1 and CDR2 (germline): MDHEN, SYDVKM. The CDR3 extends over 11 amino acids.

V is TRBV18 and J is TRBJ1-1; D perhaps matches TRBD1 (6 bases). V was clipped by 1 base and J by 4 bases, with 19 bases between them. CDR1 and CDR2 (germline): KGHSH, LQKENI. This CDR3 comprises 17 residues. The CDR3 DNA sequence: TGTGCCAGCTCACCACTTCGTGGCGGGGGCGCGGGCACTGAAGCTTTCTTT. This gives the protein CASSPLRGGGAGTEAFF.

Points on this clone: A read error may produce the germline difference seen at one junction end. V gene TRBV7-9 combines with J gene TRBJ1-4, with D tentatively TRBD1 (6 bases). Germline loops: CDR1 SEHNR, CDR2 FQNEAQ (reference sequence). There are 15 residues in the CDR3. This CDR3 is CSSSPPTGSGEKLFF. The CDR3 DNA is TGTTCCAGCAGCCCCCCAACAGGGTCCGGTGAAAAACTGTTTTTT.

This chain joins TRBV6-5 and TRBJ2-3, with 7 bases aligning to TRBD1. The CDR3 consists of 15 residues. The germline V gene encodes CDR1 MNHEY and CDR2 SVGAGI. Trimming removed 6 bases from V and 0 bases from J; junction bases left unmatched: 6. CDR3 amino acids: CASSLGQLSTDTQYF. CDR3 sequence (DNA): TGTGCCAGCAGCCTGGGACAGCTTAGCACAGATACGCAGTATTTT.

The chain employs TRBV5-4 and TRBJ2-1; TRBD2 matches 11 bases. The CDR3 has 16 residues. Germline CDR1 and CDR2: SGHNT and YYREEE (reference sequence). The V gene end was trimmed by 0 bases and the J gene end by 6 bases; junction bases not matched to a gene: 5. The CDR3 here is CASSLDTSGSGNEQFF. Written as DNA, the CDR3 is TGTGCCAGCAGCTTGGATACTAGCGGGAGTGGCAATGAGCAGTTCTTC. The variable domain in full, with the rest retrieved from reference TRBV5-4 and TRBJ2-1, is ETGVTQSPTHLIKTRGQQVTLRCSSQSGHNTVSWYQQALGQGPQFIFQYYREEENGRGNFPPRFSGLQFPNYSSELNVNALELDDSALYLCASSLDTSGSGNEQFFGPGTRLTVL.

In its sample, this clone was seen once. The chain couples TRBV4-3 to TRBJ2-7, with 15 bases that match TRBD2. Trimming removed 1 base from V and 4 bases from J; junction bases left unmatched: 2. The CDR3 has 16 residues. CDR1 and CDR2 from the germline V gene are LGHNA and YSLEER. The CDR3 sequence: CASSQVGLAGGYEQYF. The CDR3 DNA sequence: TGCGCCAGCAGCCAAGTAGGACTAGCGGGAGGGTACGAGCAGTACTTC.

This clone was counted a few times. V gene TRBV14 combines with J gene TRBJ1-1; D not resolved. CDR1 SGHDN and CDR2 FVKESK come from the germline V gene. Trimming stripped 0 bases from V and 4 bases from J, with 9 bases between. The CDR3 consists of 14 residues. In nucleotides, the CDR3 is TGTGCCAGCAGCCAAGAATTAGAGATCACTGAAGCTTTCTTT. Protein: CASSQELEITEAFF.

The chain is built from TRBV7-2 and TRBJ2-7, with D maybe TRBD1 (5 bases). The V and J ends lost 2 bases and 3 bases respectively, with 5 bases between them. The CDR3 runs 12 residues. Germline V gene data show CDR1 as SGHTA and CDR2 as FQGNSA. The CDR3 sequence is CASSLTGYEQYF. CDR3 in DNA: TGTGCCAGCAGCTTAACAGGCTACGAGCAGTACTTC.

This rearrangement joins TRBV11-2 to TRBJ1-2, with 10 bases that match TRBD1. Per germline, CDR1 SGHAT and CDR2 FQNNGV. Trimming took 5 bases from V and 6 from J; bases not matched to a gene: 3. The CDR3 extends over 13 amino acids. DNA for the CDR3: TGTGCCAGCAGCCAGGACAGGGGGAATGGCTACACCTTC. Translation: CASSQDRGNGYTF.

This clone was seen a few times. V usage is TRBV7-2 and J usage is TRBJ1-1, with a tentative D call TRBD1 (5 bases). The CDR3 loop spans 15 amino acids. V was pared by 5 bases and J by 0 bases, with 13 bases between. Germline V lookup: CDR1 SGHTA, CDR2 FQGNSA. The CDR3 nucleotides are TGTGCCAGCAGCCTCACGGGACTCTTGAACACTGAAGCTTTCTTT. Translation gives CASSLTGLLNTEAFF.

This chain links TRBV15 with TRBJ1-5, with D maybe TRBD1 (6 bases). Per germline, CDR1 LNHNV and CDR2 YYDKDF (reference sequence). This CDR3 has 13 residues. The V end was cut by 3 bases, the J end by 6 bases, with 9 bases between. CDR3 sequence reads: CATSSGGAQPQHF. DNA of the CDR3: TGTGCCACCAGCAGCGGGGGGGCTCAGCCCCAGCATTTT.

This chain joins TRBV30 and TRBJ1-4; D gene uncertain. Trimming stripped 0 bases from V and 0 bases from J, with 11 bases between. The CDR3 is 16 amino acids. Germline V gives CDR1 GTSNPN, CDR2 SVGIG (reference sequence). The DNA for the CDR3 is TGTGCCTGGAGTGTATCGCGGTCATCAACTAATGAAAAACTGTTTTTT. The encoded protein is CAWSVSRSSTNEKLFF.

The gene calls are TRBV4-1 and TRBJ1-4, with D uncertain. Trimming pared 6 bases from V and 6 bases from J, leaving 14 bases between. This CDR3 comprises 14 residues. The germline CDR1 and CDR2 sequences are MGHRA and YSYEKL. The CDR3 DNA sequence: TGCGCCAGCAGTCTCAGGTTTAATTATGAAAAACTGTTTTTT. It codes for CASSLRFNYEKLFF.

This rearrangement joins TRBV13 to TRBJ1-5; D is undetermined. CDR3 length: 13 residues. Germline V gene data show CDR1 as PRHDT and CDR2 as FYEKMQ (reference sequence). The ends were cut back, 1 base at V and 7 bases at J, with 8 bases in the middle. CDR3 sequence: CASSLEREQPQHF. In DNA form, the CDR3 reads TGTGCCAGCAGCTTAGAACGGGAACAGCCCCAGCATTTT.

The chain couples TRBV21-1 to TRBJ1-5. TRBV21-1 is recorded as a pseudogene. The CDR3 loop spans 13 amino acids. The CDR3 loop reads CASSKVRYQPQHF. In nucleotides, the CDR3 is TGTGCCAGCAGCAAAGTCCGGTATCAGCCCCAGCATTTT.

V is TRBV29-1 and J is TRBJ2-7; 8 nucleotides align to TRBD2. The J segment lost 3 bases and the V segment lost 5 bases, leaving 6 bases of the junction unmatched. Germline V gene data show CDR1 as SQVTM and CDR2 as ANQGSEA. CDR3 length: 13 residues. CDR3 region: CSVPSGRGYEQYF. In DNA form, the CDR3 reads TGCAGCGTTCCGAGCGGGAGAGGCTACGAGCAGTACTTC.

V and J are TRBV29-1 and TRBJ1-5, with 9 bases that match TRBD1. Germline V lookup: CDR1 SQVTM, CDR2 ANQGSEA. The CDR3 sequence is 13 residues long. Trimming removed 6 bases from V and 5 bases from J; junction bases left unmatched: 5. CDR3 coding DNA: TGCAGCGTATGGGACAGGGCGGATCAGCCCCAGCATTTT. It specifies CSVWDRADQPQHF.

The J gene is TRBJ1-1, the V gene TRBV6-5; D perhaps matches TRBD1 (5 bases). The V gene's germline CDR1 is MNHEY and CDR2 SVGAGI. Trimming took 2 bases from V and 1 from J, leaving 14 bases between them. The length of the CDR3 is 16 residues. The CDR3 DNA sequence: TGTGCCAGCAGTTACGCGAAGGCCGGGGGGAACACTGAAGCTTTCTTT. Translation gives CASSYAKAGGNTEAFF.

V is TRBV5-1 and J is TRBJ1-4; the D is unclear. CDR3 length equals 16 residues. V lost 5 bases, J lost 7 bases, and 21 bases lay in between. Per germline, CDR1 SGHRS and CDR2 YFSETQ. The CDR3 loop is CASSSGRAPSTEKLFF. The CDR3 DNA is TGCGCCAGCAGTTCTGGGAGGGCCCCCTCTACTGAAAAACTGTTTTTT. The full variable domain, completed using reference TRBV5-1 and TRBJ1-4, is KAGVTQTPRYLIKTRGQQVTLSCSPISGHRSVSWYQQTPGQGLQFLFEYFSETQRNKGNFPGRFSGRQFSNSRSEMNVSTLELGDSALYLCASSSGRAPSTEKLFFGSGTQLSVL.

The table lists this clone with a count of one. V is TRBV29-1 and J is TRBJ2-1; TRBD2 is a possible D gene (7 bases). From germline, CDR1 is SQVTM and CDR2 ANQGSEA. V lost 1 base, J lost 10 bases, and 26 bases lay in between. This CDR3 region has 17 residues. In DNA, the CDR3 is TGCAGCGTTGAAGCCAGCGACCTAGCGGAGGGGGTCCGGGAGCAGTTCTTC. Translated: CSVEASDLAEGVREQFF.

This sequence joins TRBV19 and TRBJ1-1, with a weak D call TRBD1 (6 bases). The CDR3 totals 14 residues. From germline, CDR1 is LNHDA and CDR2 SQIVND (reference sequence). With 7 bases removed from V and 3 bases from J, the gap between germline ends came to 15 bases. The CDR3 reads CASMWGGLYTEAFF. The DNA for the CDR3 is TGTGCCAGTATGTGGGGGGGCTTATACACTGAAGCTTTCTTT.

V and J are TRBV11-2 and TRBJ1-2; D is perhaps TRBD1 (5 bases). CDR1 and CDR2 (germline): SGHAT, FQNNGV. The CDR3 is 15 residues long. The ends were cut back, 4 bases at V and 4 bases at J, with 16 bases in the middle. The DNA of the CDR3 is TGTGCCAGCAGCTCCAGTTCGGGGGGAGGCTATGGCTACACCTTC. Protein product: CASSSSSGGGYGYTF.

The sample holds a few counts of this clone. The chain uses TRBV7-8 and TRBJ2-7; D is unclear. This CDR3 region has 13 residues. The V and J ends lost 1 base and 4 bases respectively, with 8 bases between them. Germline assignment: CDR1 SGHVS and CDR2 FQNEAQ. The CDR3 nucleotides are TGTGCCAGCAGCTTAGGGGTCGGGTACGAGCAGTACTTC. It encodes CASSLGVGYEQYF. Drawing the rest from reference TRBV7-8 and TRBJ2-7, the complete variable domain is GAGVSQSPRYKVAKRGQDVALRCDPISGHVSLFWYQQALGQGPEFLTYFQNEAQLDKSGLPSDRFFAERPEGSVSTLKIQRTQQEDSAVYLCASSLGVGYEQYFGPGTRLTVT.

This chain links TRBV5-8 with TRBJ2-3; TRBD2 agrees at 14 bases. Germline V gives CDR1 SGHTS, CDR2 YDEGEE. The CDR3 is 18 residues long. With V trimmed by 2 bases and J by 0 bases, 5 bases remained unmatched. The CDR3 DNA sequence: TGTGCCAGCAGCTTAGGACTAGCGGGAGGAATTAGCACAGATACGCAGTATTTT. This encodes CASSLGLAGGISTDTQYF.

This clone was detected a few times. The J gene is TRBJ2-7, the V gene TRBV7-9, with a weak D call TRBD2 (6 bases). The CDR3 totals 13 residues. Trimming removed 0 bases at V and 7 bases at J, with 10 bases between. Germline CDR1 reads SEHNR; CDR2 reads FQNEAQ (reference sequence). The CDR3 region is CASSLATGGEQYF. DNA of the CDR3: TGTGCCAGCAGCTTAGCAACCGGGGGTGAGCAGTACTTC.

The J gene is TRBJ2-5, the V gene TRBV2, with D possibly matching TRBD2 (5 bases). From germline, CDR1 is SNHLY and CDR2 FYNNEI. V lost 6 bases to trimming and J lost 5 bases, with 13 bases between them. The length of the CDR3 is 13 residues. The CDR3 DNA sequence: TGTGCCAGCAGCCCCGGTAGAGGGGAGACCCAGTACTTC. Its protein is CASSPGRGETQYF.

The chain links TRBV11-2 to TRBJ2-7, with 12 bases fitting TRBD2. This CDR3 contains 15 residues. The J segment lost 5 bases and the V segment lost 5 bases, leaving 7 bases of the junction unmatched. The germline CDR1 and CDR2 sequences are SGHAT and FQNNGV. CDR3 sequence (DNA): TGTGCCAGCAGCCTCGGGACTAGCGGGTCCCACGAGCAGTACTTC. The encoded protein is CASSLGTSGSHEQYF.

The V and J genes are TRBV2 and TRBJ2-2; weak D call: TRBD2 (7 bases). CDR1 and CDR2 from the germline V gene are SNHLY and FYNNEI. Trimming stripped 8 bases from V and 3 bases from J, with 16 bases between. This CDR3 contains 15 residues. The DNA for the CDR3 is TGTGCCAGCCACAAGGGGGGGTTGGACACCGGGGAGCTGTTTTTT. Its translation is CASHKGGLDTGELFF. Full variable domain (missing parts from reference TRBV2 and TRBJ2-2): EPEVTQTPSHQVTQMGQEVILRCVPISNHLYFYWYRQILGQKVEFLVSFYNNEISEKSEIFDDQFSVERPDGSNFTLKIRSTKLEDSAMYFCASHKGGLDTGELFFGEGSRLTVL.

The chain couples TRBV9 to TRBJ2-5; 8 bases agree with TRBD2. Trimming took 6 bases from V and 3 from J; bases not matched to a gene: 10. Germline assignment: CDR1 SGDLS and CDR2 YYNGEE. There are 15 residues in the CDR3. The CDR3 bases are TGTGCCAGCACCGTTTCTAGCGGGCGGGAAGAGACCCAGTACTTC. Translating gives CASTVSSGREETQYF.

Only a few counts were recorded for this clone. The V and J genes are TRBV19 and TRBJ1-5; D is undetermined. CDR1 LNHDA and CDR2 SQIVND come from the germline V gene (reference sequence). V was cut by 4 bases and J by 0 bases, with 16 bases left in between. The CDR3 spans 17 residues. The CDR3 loop is CASSNPSGVYSNQPQHF. The CDR3 DNA follows: TGTGCCAGTAGTAACCCCTCGGGTGTATATAGCAATCAGCCCCAGCATTTT.

This rearrangement joins TRBV20-1 to TRBJ2-7; D remains unclear. The V gene's germline CDR1 is DFQATT and CDR2 SNEGSKA (reference sequence). This CDR3 is built from 11 residues. The V gene lost 2 bases and the J gene lost 3 bases, with 5 bases spanning the gap. In DNA form, the CDR3 reads TGCAGTGCTAGACAGGACTACGAGCAGTACTTC. Translated, it gives CSARQDYEQYF.